This is a list of T cell receptor beta chains from one sample in a study of T cell responses to AZD1222 COVID-19 vaccine. Sequencing was performed with immunoSEQ multiplex PCR; in TCRdb, only in-frame clones are kept and a portion is missing. This table has about 160,000 clones, 90% appearing once. Sequencing used peripheral blood, obtained on day 0 of AZD1222 vaccination. The receptors were gathered from an adult in good health. Each CDR3 is given with its conserved first and last residue. D genes are given only for firm matches. Clone size is not always given. Where it is, it says once, few, many or a class for expanded clones.

clone_size: -
d_call: -
j_call: TRBJ1-3
v_call: TRBV4-1
cdr3_aa: CASSQVTGNTIYF
cdr3_nt: TGCGCCAGCAGCCAAGTAACGGGAAACACCATATATTTT

clone_size: once
d_call: TRBD1
j_call: TRBJ1-3
v_call: TRBV4-3
cdr3_aa: CASSQTGGFGNTIYF
cdr3_nt: TGCGCCAGCAGCCAGACAGGGGGCTTTGGAAACACCATATATTTT

clone_size: -
d_call: TRBD1
j_call: TRBJ1-1
v_call: TRBV28
cdr3_aa: CASSSTSQGVWTEAFF
cdr3_nt: TGTGCCAGCAGCTCTACATCACAGGGGGTTTGGACTGAAGCTTTCTTT

clone_size: -
d_call: -
j_call: TRBJ1-6
v_call: TRBV10-3
cdr3_aa: CAISAGGNSPLHF
cdr3_nt: TGTGCCATCAGTGCGGGGGGTAATTCACCCCTCCACTTT

clone_size: once
d_call: -
j_call: TRBJ1-1
v_call: TRBV18
cdr3_aa: CASSPLGDTEAFF
cdr3_nt: TGTGCCAGCTCACCATTAGGTGACACTGAAGCTTTCTTT

clone_size: -
d_call: TRBD1
j_call: TRBJ2-7
v_call: TRBV7-2
cdr3_aa: CASSFRAPGQGSHEQYF
cdr3_nt: TGTGCCAGCAGCTTTAGGGCACCGGGACAGGGGTCCCACGAGCAGTACTTC

clone_size: -
d_call: TRBD2
j_call: TRBJ2-3
v_call: TRBV7-2
cdr3_aa: CASSLIVTSGTDTQYF
cdr3_nt: TGTGCCAGCAGCTTAATTGTAACTAGCGGAACAGATACGCAGTATTTT

clone_size: once
d_call: -
j_call: TRBJ2-5
v_call: TRBV7-9
cdr3_aa: CASSKSQETQYF
cdr3_nt: TGTGCCAGCAGCAAAAGTCAAGAGACCCAGTACTTC

clone_size: -
d_call: -
j_call: TRBJ1-1
v_call: TRBV5-1
cdr3_aa: CASSLQGSLNTEAFF
cdr3_nt: TGCGCCAGCAGCTTACAGGGATCCCTCAACACTGAAGCTTTCTTT

clone_size: -
d_call: -
j_call: TRBJ1-3
v_call: TRBV2
cdr3_aa: CASSDQVSGNTIYF
cdr3_nt: TGTGCCAGCAGTGACCAGGTCTCTGGAAACACCATATATTTT

clone_size: once
d_call: -
j_call: TRBJ2-7
v_call: TRBV6-5
cdr3_aa: CASSSDSASSYEQYF
cdr3_nt: TGTGCCAGCAGCTCCGACTCCGCGAGCTCCTACGAGCAGTACTTC

clone_size: -
d_call: TRBD2
j_call: TRBJ2-3
v_call: TRBV2
cdr3_aa: CASSDGGGGTDTQYF
cdr3_nt: TGTGCCAGCAGTGATGGCGGGGGGGGCACAGATACGCAGTATTTT

clone_size: -
d_call: -
j_call: TRBJ1-2
v_call: TRBV18
cdr3_aa: CASSPEDGYTF
cdr3_nt: TGTGCCAGCTCACCCGAGGATGGCTACACCTTC

clone_size: -
d_call: -
j_call: TRBJ1-2
v_call: TRBV29-1
cdr3_aa: CSVDPLKSYYGYTF
cdr3_nt: TGCAGCGTTGATCCCCTAAAGTCCTACTATGGCTACACCTTC

clone_size: -
d_call: TRBD1
j_call: TRBJ1-1
v_call: TRBV9
cdr3_aa: CASSGGAGTENTEAFF
cdr3_nt: TGTGCCAGCAGCGGAGGTGCCGGGACAGAGAACACTGAAGCTTTCTTT

clone_size: -
d_call: -
j_call: TRBJ1-1
v_call: TRBV4-1
cdr3_aa: CASSRDSAAFF
cdr3_nt: TGCGCCAGCAGCCGCGACAGTGCGGCTTTCTTT

clone_size: few
d_call: -
j_call: TRBJ2-5
v_call: TRBV7-3
cdr3_aa: CASSPVRAGRETQYF
cdr3_nt: TGTGCCAGCAGCCCCGTCAGGGCGGGGCGGGAGACCCAGTACTTC

clone_size: -
d_call: TRBD1
j_call: TRBJ1-4
v_call: TRBV5-1
cdr3_aa: CASSADRAREKLFF
cdr3_nt: TGCGCCAGCAGCGCGGACAGGGCGCGGGAAAAACTGTTTTTT

clone_size: -
d_call: TRBD1
j_call: TRBJ1-3
v_call: TRBV7-8
cdr3_aa: CASSGDRGLRNTIYF
cdr3_nt: TGTGCCAGCAGCGGGGACAGGGGGCTCAGAAACACCATATATTTT

clone_size: -
d_call: TRBD2
j_call: TRBJ2-3
v_call: TRBV19
cdr3_aa: CASRRMSGADTQYF
cdr3_nt: TGTGCCAGTAGACGCATGAGCGGGGCTGATACGCAGTATTTT

clone_size: -
d_call: -
j_call: TRBJ1-3
v_call: TRBV28
cdr3_aa: CASKSGNTIYF
cdr3_nt: TGTGCCAGCAAATCTGGAAACACCATATATTTT

clone_size: -
d_call: -
j_call: TRBJ1-2
v_call: TRBV20-1
cdr3_aa: CSASRGRGYTF
cdr3_nt: TGCAGTGCTAGCAGGGGACGAGGCTACACCTTC

clone_size: -
d_call: -
j_call: TRBJ1-5
v_call: TRBV7-8
cdr3_aa: CASSLIRASNQPQHF
cdr3_nt: TGTGCCAGCAGCTTAATCAGGGCGAGCAATCAGCCCCAGCATTTT

clone_size: -
d_call: -
j_call: TRBJ2-3
v_call: TRBV3-1/TRBV3-2
cdr3_aa: CASSLTGWDSDTQYF
cdr3_nt: TGTGCCAGCAGCCTAACCGGGTGGGATTCAGATACGCAGTATTTT

clone_size: -
d_call: -
j_call: TRBJ2-3
v_call: TRBV6-5
cdr3_aa: CASSSLRQFTDTQYF
cdr3_nt: TGTGCCAGCAGTTCACTCCGACAGTTTACAGATACGCAGTATTTT

clone_size: once
d_call: TRBD2
j_call: TRBJ2-2
v_call: TRBV4-1
cdr3_aa: CADPPHSGGANTGELFF
cdr3_nt: TGCGCAGATCCCCCCCATAGCGGGGGGGCTAACACCGGGGAGCTGTTTTTT

clone_size: once
d_call: TRBD2
j_call: TRBJ2-3
v_call: TRBV3-1/TRBV3-2
cdr3_aa: CASSLSTSGVSTDTQYF
cdr3_nt: TGTGCCAGCAGCCTTTCGACTAGCGGGGTTAGCACAGATACGCAGTATTTT

clone_size: -
d_call: -
j_call: TRBJ1-5
v_call: TRBV19
cdr3_aa: CASSIDRVQPQHF
cdr3_nt: TGTGCCAGTAGTATAGACAGGGTTCAGCCCCAGCATTTT

clone_size: -
d_call: TRBD1
j_call: TRBJ2-5
v_call: TRBV10-3
cdr3_aa: CAISAGQYQETQYF
cdr3_nt: TGTGCCATCAGTGCGGGACAGTACCAAGAGACCCAGTACTTC

clone_size: -
d_call: TRBD2
j_call: TRBJ2-3
v_call: TRBV5-1
cdr3_aa: CASSLGRGGADTQYF
cdr3_nt: TGCGCCAGCAGCTTGGGGCGGGGAGGGGCAGATACGCAGTATTTT

clone_size: -
d_call: TRBD2
j_call: TRBJ2-2
v_call: TRBV4-3
cdr3_aa: CASSQARGLAGYAGELFF
cdr3_nt: TGCGCCAGCAGCCAGGCTAGGGGACTAGCGGGGTACGCCGGGGAGCTGTTTTTT

clone_size: -
d_call: TRBD1
j_call: TRBJ2-3
v_call: TRBV4-1
cdr3_aa: CASSPRAPGQRIPLDLLF
cdr3_nt: TGCGCCAGCAGCCCGAGGGCCCCGGGACAGCGAATCCCCCTAGACTTGCTGTTT

clone_size: -
d_call: TRBD2
j_call: TRBJ2-3
v_call: TRBV6-1
cdr3_aa: CASSESGLAAYTDTQYF
cdr3_nt: TGTGCCAGCAGTGAATCGGGTCTAGCGGCTTACACAGATACGCAGTATTTT

clone_size: -
d_call: -
j_call: TRBJ2-2
v_call: TRBV2
cdr3_aa: CASRPGKGFTRVTGELFF
cdr3_nt: TGTGCCAGCAGGCCGGGGAAGGGTTTTACCCGAGTCACCGGGGAGCTGTTTTTT

clone_size: once
d_call: -
j_call: TRBJ1-4
v_call: TRBV7-9
cdr3_aa: CASSYDSNEKLFF
cdr3_nt: TGTGCCAGCAGCTACGACAGTAATGAAAAACTGTTTTTT

clone_size: -
d_call: TRBD2
j_call: TRBJ2-1
v_call: TRBV7-3
cdr3_aa: CASSSGLAGGVEQFF
cdr3_nt: TGTGCCAGCAGCTCGGGACTAGCGGGGGGAGTTGAGCAGTTCTTC

clone_size: -
d_call: -
j_call: TRBJ1-5
v_call: TRBV5-8
cdr3_aa: CASSLGHESVSNQPQHF
cdr3_nt: TGTGCCAGCAGCTTGGGGCACGAGAGCGTTAGCAATCAGCCCCAGCATTTT

clone_size: -
d_call: -
j_call: TRBJ1-6
v_call: TRBV19
cdr3_aa: CASSFTSGTGDSPLHF
cdr3_nt: TGTGCCAGTAGTTTCACATCCGGGACGGGGGATTCACCCCTCCACTTT

clone_size: -
d_call: -
j_call: TRBJ1-1
v_call: TRBV11-3
cdr3_aa: CASSLIGTEAFF
cdr3_nt: TGTGCCAGCAGCTTAATAGGGACTGAAGCTTTCTTT

clone_size: -
d_call: TRBD1
j_call: TRBJ2-3
v_call: TRBV24-1
cdr3_aa: CATSGQGEDRVKTDTQYF
cdr3_nt: TGTGCCACCAGTGGTCAGGGTGAGGACAGGGTAAAGACAGATACGCAGTATTTT

clone_size: -
d_call: -
j_call: TRBJ1-1
v_call: TRBV13
cdr3_aa: CASSLPGDNTEAFF
cdr3_nt: TGTGCCAGCAGCTTACCAGGGGACAACACTGAAGCTTTCTTT

clone_size: -
d_call: TRBD1
j_call: TRBJ1-2
v_call: TRBV28
cdr3_aa: CASSLGQGSQAF
cdr3_nt: TGTGCCAGCAGTTTGGGACAGGGGTCCCAAGCCTTC

clone_size: -
d_call: -
j_call: TRBJ2-2
v_call: TRBV7-2
cdr3_aa: CASSTSPRAATGELFF
cdr3_nt: TGTGCCAGCAGCACCAGCCCCAGGGCGGCCACCGGGGAGCTGTTTTTT

clone_size: -
d_call: -
j_call: TRBJ1-2
v_call: TRBV19
cdr3_aa: CASSDRDIANYGYTF
cdr3_nt: TGTGCCAGTAGTGACCGGGACATAGCTAACTATGGCTACACCTTC

clone_size: -
d_call: -
j_call: TRBJ2-3
v_call: TRBV18
cdr3_aa: CASSPPNSYPGLSTDTQYF
cdr3_nt: TGTGCCAGCTCACCACCGAACTCCTATCCGGGACTTAGCACAGATACGCAGTATTTT

clone_size: once
d_call: -
j_call: TRBJ1-2
v_call: TRBV28
cdr3_aa: CASSSPWGGFYGYTF
cdr3_nt: TGTGCCAGCAGTTCCCCCTGGGGGGGCTTCTATGGCTACACCTTC